The subject of this entry is one TCR beta chain. PBMCs provided sorted CD4+ and CD8+ T cells. This entry comes from a study of CD8+ T cells in alopecia areata. Study-wide context: Twice a day, 5 to 10 mg of oral tofacitinib was administered to treated patients.

With 0 bases removed from V and 2 bases from J, the gap between germline ends came to 17 bases. Germline CDR1 and CDR2: SGHRS and YFSETQ. The CDR3 has 17 residues. Sequencing used cDNA as its template, made by extracting RNA and reverse transcribing it. Sequencing was performed with immunoSEQ multiplex PCR; in TCRdb, only in-frame clones are kept and a portion is missing. The table has some 120,000 clones, roughly three fifths seen once. This clonotype was obtained from a human donor with alopecia areata. This chain links TRBV5-1 with TRBJ2-5; the D is unclear. Sequences were derived from CD4+ T cells sorted from blood, sampled at week 0. The chain's CDR3 is CASSLVGSRSPQETQYF. CDR3 DNA: TGCGCCAGCAGCTTGGTTGGCTCCCGCAGCCCGCAAGAGACCCAGTACTTC. Complete variable domain (other parts from reference TRBV5-1 and TRBJ2-5): KAGVTQTPRYLIKTRGQQVTLSCSPISGHRSVSWYQQTPGQGLQFLFEYFSETQRNKGNFPGRFSGRQFSNSRSEMNVSTLELGDSALYLCASSLVGSRSPQETQYFGPGTRLLVL.